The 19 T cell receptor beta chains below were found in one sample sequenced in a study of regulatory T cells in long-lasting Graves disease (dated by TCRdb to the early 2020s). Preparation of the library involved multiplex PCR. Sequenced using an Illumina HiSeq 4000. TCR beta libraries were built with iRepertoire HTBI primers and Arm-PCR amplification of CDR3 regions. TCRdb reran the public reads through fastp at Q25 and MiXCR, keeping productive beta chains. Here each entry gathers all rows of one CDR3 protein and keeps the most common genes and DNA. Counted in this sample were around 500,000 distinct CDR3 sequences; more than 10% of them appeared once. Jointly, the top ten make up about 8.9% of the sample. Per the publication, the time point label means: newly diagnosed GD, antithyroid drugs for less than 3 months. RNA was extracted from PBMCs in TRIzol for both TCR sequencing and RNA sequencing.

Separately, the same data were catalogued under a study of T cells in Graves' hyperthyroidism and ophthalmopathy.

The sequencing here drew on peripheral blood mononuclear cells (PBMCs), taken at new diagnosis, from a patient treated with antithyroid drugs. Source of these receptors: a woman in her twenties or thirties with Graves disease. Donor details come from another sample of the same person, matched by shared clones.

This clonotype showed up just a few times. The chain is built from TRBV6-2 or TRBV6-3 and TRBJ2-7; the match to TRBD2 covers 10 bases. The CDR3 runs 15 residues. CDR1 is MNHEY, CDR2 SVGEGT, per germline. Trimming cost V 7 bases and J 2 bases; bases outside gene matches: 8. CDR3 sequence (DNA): TGTGCCAGCACCCGACAGCGGGAGGGCCCCTACGAGCAGTACTTC. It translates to CASTRQREGPYEQYF.

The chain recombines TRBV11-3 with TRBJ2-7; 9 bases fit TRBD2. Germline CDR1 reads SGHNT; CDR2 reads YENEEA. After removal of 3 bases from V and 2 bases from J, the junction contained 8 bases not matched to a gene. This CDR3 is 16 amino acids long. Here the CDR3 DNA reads TGTGCCAGCAGCTTTACCGCGGGGGGGCAGACCTACGAGCAGTACTTC. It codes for CASSFTAGGQTYEQYF.

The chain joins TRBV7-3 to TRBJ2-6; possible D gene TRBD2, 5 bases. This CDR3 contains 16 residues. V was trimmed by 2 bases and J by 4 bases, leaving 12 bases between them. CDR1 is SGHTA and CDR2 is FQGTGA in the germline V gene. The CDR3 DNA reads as TGTGCCAGCAGCTTACTCCCGGGGTTAGGGGCCAACGTCCTGACTTTC. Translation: CASSLLPGLGANVLTF.

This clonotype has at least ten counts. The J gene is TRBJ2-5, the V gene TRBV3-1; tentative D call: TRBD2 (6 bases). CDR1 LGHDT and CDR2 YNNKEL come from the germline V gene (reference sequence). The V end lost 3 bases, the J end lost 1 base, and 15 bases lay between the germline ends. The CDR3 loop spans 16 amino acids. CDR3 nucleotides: TGTGCCAGCAGCCATTTCGAGATGGGGGGCCAAGAGACCCAGTACTTC. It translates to CASSHFEMGGQETQYF.

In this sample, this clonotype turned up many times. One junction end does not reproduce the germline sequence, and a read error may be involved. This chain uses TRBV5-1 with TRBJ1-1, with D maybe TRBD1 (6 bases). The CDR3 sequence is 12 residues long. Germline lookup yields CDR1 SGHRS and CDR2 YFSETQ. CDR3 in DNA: TGCGCCAGCGGCTTGGAACAGGGAAAAGCTTTCTTT. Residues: CASGLEQGKAFF.

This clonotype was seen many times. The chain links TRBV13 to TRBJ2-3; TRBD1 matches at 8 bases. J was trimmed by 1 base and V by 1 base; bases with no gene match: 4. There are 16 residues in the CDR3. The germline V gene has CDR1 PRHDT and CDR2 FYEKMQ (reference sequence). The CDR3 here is CASSLARQGRTDTQYF. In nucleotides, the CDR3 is TGTGCCAGCAGCTTAGCCCGACAGGGGCGCACAGATACGCAGTATTTT.

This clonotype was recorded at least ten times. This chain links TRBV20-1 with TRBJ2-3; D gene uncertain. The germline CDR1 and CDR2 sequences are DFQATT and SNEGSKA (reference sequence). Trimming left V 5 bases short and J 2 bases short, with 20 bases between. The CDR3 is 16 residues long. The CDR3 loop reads CSACRLGRHNTDTQYF. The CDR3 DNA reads TGCAGTGCTTGTAGGCTCGGGCGGCATAACACAGATACGCAGTATTTT.

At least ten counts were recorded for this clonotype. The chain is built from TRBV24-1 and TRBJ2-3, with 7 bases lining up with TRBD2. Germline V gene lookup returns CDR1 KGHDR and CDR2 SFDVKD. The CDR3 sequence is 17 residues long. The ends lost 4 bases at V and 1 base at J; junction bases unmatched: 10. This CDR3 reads CATSDRWGGERTDTQYF. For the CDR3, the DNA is TGTGCCACCAGTGACCGGTGGGGGGGGGAGCGCACAGATACGCAGTATTTT.

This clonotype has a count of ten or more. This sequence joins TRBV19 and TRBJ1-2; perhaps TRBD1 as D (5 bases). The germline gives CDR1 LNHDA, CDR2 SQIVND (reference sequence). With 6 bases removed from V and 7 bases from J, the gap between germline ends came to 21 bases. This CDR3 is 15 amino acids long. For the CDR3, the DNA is TGTGCCAGTAGCAGACAGACCGGGACGTCAGGTGGCTACACCTTC. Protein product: CASSRQTGTSGGYTF.

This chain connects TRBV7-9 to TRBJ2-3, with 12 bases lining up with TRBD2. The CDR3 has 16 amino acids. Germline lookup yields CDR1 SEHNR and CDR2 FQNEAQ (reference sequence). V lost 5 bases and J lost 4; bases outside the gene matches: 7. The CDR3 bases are TGTGCCAGCAGCATCGGGACTAGCGGGCACCCAGATACGCAGTATTTT. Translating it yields CASSIGTSGHPDTQYF.

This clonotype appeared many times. The chain's CDR3 is CASTGDSNYGYTF. The DNA of the CDR3 is TGTGCCAGCACCGGGGACAGTAACTATGGCTACACCTTC. The chain has TRBV2 and TRBJ1-2, with 7 bases that match TRBD1. In germline, CDR1 is SNHLY, CDR2 FYNNEI. Germline trimming cut 7 bases from V and 1 base from J; bases unmatched to any gene: 3. The length of the CDR3 is 13 residues.

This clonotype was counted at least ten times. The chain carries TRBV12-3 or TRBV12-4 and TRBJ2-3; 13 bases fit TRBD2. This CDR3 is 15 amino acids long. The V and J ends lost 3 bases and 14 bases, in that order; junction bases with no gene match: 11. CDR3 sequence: CASSLVGGLAGVRYF. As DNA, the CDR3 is TGTGCCAGCAGTTTGGTGGGAGGACTAGCGGGAGTCCGGTATTTT.

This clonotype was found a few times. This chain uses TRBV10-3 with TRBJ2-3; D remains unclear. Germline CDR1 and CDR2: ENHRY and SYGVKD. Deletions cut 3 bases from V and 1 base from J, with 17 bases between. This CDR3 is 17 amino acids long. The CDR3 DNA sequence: TGTGCCATCAGTGATCCTTCTAGACTCTGGGGCACAGATACGCAGTATTTT. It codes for CAISDPSRLWGTDTQYF.

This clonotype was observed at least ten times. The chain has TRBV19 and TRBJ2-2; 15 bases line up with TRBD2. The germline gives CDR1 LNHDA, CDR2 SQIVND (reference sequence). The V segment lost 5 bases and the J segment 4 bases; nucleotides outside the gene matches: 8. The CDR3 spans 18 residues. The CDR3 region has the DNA TGTGCCAGTAGTCCCGGACTAGCGGGAGGGCCGACCACCGGGGAGCTGTTTTTT. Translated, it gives CASSPGLAGGPTTGELFF.

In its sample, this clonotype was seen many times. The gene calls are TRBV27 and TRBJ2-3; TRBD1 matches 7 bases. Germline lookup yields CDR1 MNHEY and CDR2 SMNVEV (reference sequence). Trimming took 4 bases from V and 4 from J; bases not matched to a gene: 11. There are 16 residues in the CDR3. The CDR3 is CASSSRQGYFSDTQYF. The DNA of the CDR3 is TGTGCCAGCAGTTCTCGACAGGGTTATTTCTCAGATACGCAGTATTTT.

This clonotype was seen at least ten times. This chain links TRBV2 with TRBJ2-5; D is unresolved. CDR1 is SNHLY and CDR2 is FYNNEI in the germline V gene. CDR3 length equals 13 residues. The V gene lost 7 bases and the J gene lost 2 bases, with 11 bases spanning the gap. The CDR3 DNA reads TGTGCCAGCACCCTCGACGGTCAAGAGACCCAGTACTTC. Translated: CASTLDGQETQYF.

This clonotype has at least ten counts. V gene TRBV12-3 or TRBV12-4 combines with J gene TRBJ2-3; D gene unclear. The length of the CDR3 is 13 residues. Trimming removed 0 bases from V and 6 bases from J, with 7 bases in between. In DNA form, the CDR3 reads TGTGCCAGCAGTTTAGCGGAGCTTGATACGCAGTATTTT. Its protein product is CASSLAELDTQYF.

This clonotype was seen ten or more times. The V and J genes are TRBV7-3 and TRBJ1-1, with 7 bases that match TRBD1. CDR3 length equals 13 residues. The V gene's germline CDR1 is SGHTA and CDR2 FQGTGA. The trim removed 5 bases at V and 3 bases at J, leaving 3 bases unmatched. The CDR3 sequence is CASSRDSHTEAFF. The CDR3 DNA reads TGTGCCAGCAGCCGGGACAGCCACACTGAAGCTTTCTTT.

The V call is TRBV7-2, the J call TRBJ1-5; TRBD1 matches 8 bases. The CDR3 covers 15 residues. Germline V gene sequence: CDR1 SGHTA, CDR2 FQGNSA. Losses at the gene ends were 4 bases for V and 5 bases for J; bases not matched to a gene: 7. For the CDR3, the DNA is TGTGCCAGCAGCTACCGACAGGGGTTAGATCAGCCCCAGCATTTT. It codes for CASSYRQGLDQPQHF.